The T cell receptor (beta chain) under discussion was sequenced for a study of somatic mutations in cytotoxic T cells in rheumatoid arthritis. In the study overall: Including V beta1+ cells that were sequenced for TCRB, some T-cell populations stained with V beta antibodies were flow-sorted at nearly 100% purity.

Study observations and caveats: The targets (antigens) of the expanded CD8+ clones were not known. A largest CD8+ clone above 20% of CD8+ cells occurred in about an eighth of the roughly 65 patients.

CDR3 size: 16 residues. Trimming removed 1 base at V and 1 base at J, with 13 bases between. Germline CDR1 reads LNHDA; CDR2 reads SQIVND (reference sequence). Sequencing used immunoSEQ multiplex PCR; TCRdb keeps in-frame clones, though not all of them. The data show about 10,000 clones, with around 82% seen just once and 12% held by the top ten. In the case of this clone: Its antigen is not known.

This clonotype was obtained from an adult with rheumatoid arthritis. The rearrangement joins TRBV19 to TRBJ2-5; the D is unclear. The sample consisted of CD8+ T cells sorted from blood. The CDR3 sequence: CASSIGLQSLQETQYF. The CDR3 nucleotides read TGTGCCAGTAGTATAGGCTTACAGAGCCTCCAAGAGACCCAGTACTTC.